This TCR beta chain comes out of a study of blood T cell repertoires in COVID-19. At the level of the study: The United States, Italy and Spain supplied acute and convalescent COVID-19 samples. Sources were T cells, B-cell-depleted T cells, or PBMCs; the material itself was cDNA or gDNA.

In the study's own analysis: Amplification of reference gene primers was used by the study to estimate nucleated cell counts. Generated by immunoSEQ multiplex PCR, the TCRdb table keeps only in-frame clones and is missing some. The DNA was the basis for D and trimming; V, J and clone size are from that table. The profile shows 300,000 to 350,000 clones, 88% of them singletons. Seattle patients were enrolled during active infection and followed longitudinally. The receptor's source is a woman aged 70-85 years with COVID-19, enrolled during active disease. Input material: peripheral blood.

This CDR3 is CASSEQGANLTFF. CDR3 nucleotides: TGCGCCAGCAGTGAACAAGGGGCGAATTTGACTTTCTTT. This rearrangement joins TRBV10-1 to TRBJ1-1, with TRBD1 as a possible D gene (5 bases). The CDR3 sequence is 13 residues long. With 3 bases removed from V and 12 bases from J, the gap between germline ends came to 17 bases. Per the germline V gene, CDR1 is WNHNN and CDR2 is SYGVQD (reference sequence).